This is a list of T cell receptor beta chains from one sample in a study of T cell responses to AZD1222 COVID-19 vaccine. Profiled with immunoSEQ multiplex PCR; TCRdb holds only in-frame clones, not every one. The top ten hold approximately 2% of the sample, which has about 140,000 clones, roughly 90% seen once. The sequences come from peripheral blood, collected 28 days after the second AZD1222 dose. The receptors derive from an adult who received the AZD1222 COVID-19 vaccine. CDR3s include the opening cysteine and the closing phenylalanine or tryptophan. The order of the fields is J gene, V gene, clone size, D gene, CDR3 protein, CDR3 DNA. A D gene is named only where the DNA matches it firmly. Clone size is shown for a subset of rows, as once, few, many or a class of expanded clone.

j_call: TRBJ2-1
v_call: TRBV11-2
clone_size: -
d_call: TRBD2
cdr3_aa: CASSLLGLAGGRVENEQFF
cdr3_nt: TGTGCCAGCAGCTTATTAGGACTAGCGGGGGGCAGAGTGGAGAATGAGCAGTTCTTC

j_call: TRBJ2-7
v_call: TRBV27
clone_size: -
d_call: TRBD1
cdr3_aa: CASSLYRAGGLYEQYF
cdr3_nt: TGTGCCAGCAGTTTATACCGGGCAGGGGGCTTGTACGAGCAGTACTTC

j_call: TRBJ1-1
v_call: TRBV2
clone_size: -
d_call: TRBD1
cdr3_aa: CAKQRRDRGNTEAFF
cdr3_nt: TGTGCCAAACAACGAAGGGACAGGGGGAACACTGAAGCTTTCTTT

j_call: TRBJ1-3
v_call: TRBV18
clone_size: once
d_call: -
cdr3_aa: CASSPMAGTFGNTIYF
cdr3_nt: TGTGCCAGCTCACCAATGGCAGGGACGTTCGGAAACACCATATATTTT

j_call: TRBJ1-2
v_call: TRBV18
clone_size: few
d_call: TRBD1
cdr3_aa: CASSPRPGGDYGYTF
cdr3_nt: TGTGCCAGCTCACCACGTCCAGGGGGGGACTATGGCTACACCTTC

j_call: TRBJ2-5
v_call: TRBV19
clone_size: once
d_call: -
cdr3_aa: CASRGYRETQYF
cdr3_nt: TGTGCCAGTAGGGGGTATAGGGAGACCCAGTACTTC

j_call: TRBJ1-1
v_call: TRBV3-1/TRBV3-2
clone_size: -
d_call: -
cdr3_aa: CASSQKSTEAFF
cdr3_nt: TGTGCCAGCAGCCAAAAGTCCACTGAAGCTTTCTTT

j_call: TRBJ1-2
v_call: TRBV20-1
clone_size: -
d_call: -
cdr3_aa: CSAEGDGYTF
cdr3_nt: TGCAGTGCTGAGGGGGATGGCTACACCTTC

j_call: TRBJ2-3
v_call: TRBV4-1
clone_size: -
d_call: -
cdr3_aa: CASSYSGTTSDTQYF
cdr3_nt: TGCGCCAGCAGCTACAGCGGGACAACTTCAGATACGCAGTATTTT

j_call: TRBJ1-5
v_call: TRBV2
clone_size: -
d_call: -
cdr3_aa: CASSERVQPQHF
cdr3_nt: TGTGCCAGCAGTGAGAGGGTTCAGCCCCAGCATTTT

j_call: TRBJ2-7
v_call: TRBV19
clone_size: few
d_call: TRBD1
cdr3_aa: CASSSGQGGEQYF
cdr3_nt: TGTGCCAGTAGTAGCGGACAGGGCGGCGAGCAGTACTTC

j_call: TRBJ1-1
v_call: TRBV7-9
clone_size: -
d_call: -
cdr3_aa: CASSLEEGTEAFF
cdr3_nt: TGTGCCAGCAGCTTAGAAGAGGGAACTGAAGCTTTCTTT

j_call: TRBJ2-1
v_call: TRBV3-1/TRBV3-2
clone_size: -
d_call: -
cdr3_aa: CASSQDTQSSYNEQFF
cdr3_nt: TGTGCCAGCAGCCAAGATACACAGAGCTCCTACAATGAGCAGTTCTTC

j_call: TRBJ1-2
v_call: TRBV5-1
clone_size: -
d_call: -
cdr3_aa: CASSSNGRVDGYTF
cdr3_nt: TGCGCCAGCAGCTCTAATGGCAGGGTTGATGGCTACACCTTC

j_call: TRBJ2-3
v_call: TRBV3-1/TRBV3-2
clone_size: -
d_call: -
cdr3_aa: CASSSLAGRTDTQYF
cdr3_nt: TGTGCCAGCAGCTCCCTGGCGGGGCGCACAGATACGCAGTATTTT

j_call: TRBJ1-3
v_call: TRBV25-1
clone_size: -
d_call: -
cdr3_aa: CASSDPRRLAGNTIYF
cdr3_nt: TGTGCCAGCAGTGACCCTCGACGGCTGGCTGGAAACACCATATATTTT

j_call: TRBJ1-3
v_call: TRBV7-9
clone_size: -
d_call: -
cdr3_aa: CASSLSSGNTIYF
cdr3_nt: TGTGCCAGCAGCTTGAGCTCTGGAAACACCATATATTTT

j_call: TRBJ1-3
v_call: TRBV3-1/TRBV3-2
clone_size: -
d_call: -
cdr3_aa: CASSQDPRGFSGNTIYF
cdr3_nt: TGTGCCAGCAGCCAAGATCCCAGGGGTTTCTCTGGAAACACCATATATTTT

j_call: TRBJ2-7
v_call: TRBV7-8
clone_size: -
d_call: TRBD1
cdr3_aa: CASSNGQGDYEQYF
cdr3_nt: TGTGCCAGCAGCAACGGACAGGGGGACTACGAGCAGTACTTC

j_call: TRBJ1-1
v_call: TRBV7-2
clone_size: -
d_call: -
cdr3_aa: CASSFQMNTEAFF
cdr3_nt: TGTGCCAGCAGCTTTCAGATGAACACTGAAGCTTTCTTT

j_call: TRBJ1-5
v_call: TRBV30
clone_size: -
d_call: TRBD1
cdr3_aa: CAWGQGARGNQPQHF
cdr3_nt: TGTGCCTGGGGACAGGGGGCGCGTGGCAATCAGCCCCAGCATTTT

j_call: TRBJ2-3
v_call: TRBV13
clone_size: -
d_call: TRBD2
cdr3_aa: CASSLPSSGGAEWEYTQYF
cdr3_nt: TGTGCCAGCAGCTTACCCTCTAGCGGGGGGGCCGAGTGGGAGTATACGCAGTATTTT

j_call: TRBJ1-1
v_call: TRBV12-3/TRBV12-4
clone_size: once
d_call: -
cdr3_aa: CASNRGTEAFF
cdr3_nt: TGTGCCAGCAACCGGGGGACTGAAGCTTTCTTT

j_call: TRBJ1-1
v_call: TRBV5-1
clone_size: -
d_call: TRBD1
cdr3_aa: CASSRGTANTEAFF
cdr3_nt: TGCGCCAGCAGTAGAGGGACAGCGAACACTGAAGCTTTCTTT

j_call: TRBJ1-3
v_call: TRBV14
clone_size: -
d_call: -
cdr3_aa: CASPTSERRNTIYF
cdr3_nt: TGTGCCAGTCCAACCTCGGAAAGGAGAAACACCATATATTTT

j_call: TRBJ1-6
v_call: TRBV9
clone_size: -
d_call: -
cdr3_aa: CASSGLQGPGSPLHF
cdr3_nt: TGTGCCAGCAGCGGACTCCAGGGGCCCGGTTCACCCCTCCACTTT

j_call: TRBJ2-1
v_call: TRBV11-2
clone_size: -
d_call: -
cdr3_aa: CASSTPGRYDEQFF
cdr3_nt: TGTGCCAGCAGCACCCCGGGACGTTACGATGAGCAGTTCTTC

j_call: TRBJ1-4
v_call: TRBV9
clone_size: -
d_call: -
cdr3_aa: CASSPGGGGATNEKLFF
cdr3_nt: TGTGCCAGCAGCCCCGGCGGCGGCGGTGCAACTAATGAAAAACTGTTTTTT

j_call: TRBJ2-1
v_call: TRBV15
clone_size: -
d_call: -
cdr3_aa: CATSRVRISSYNEQFF
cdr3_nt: TGTGCCACCAGCAGAGTACGTATAAGCTCCTACAATGAGCAGTTCTTC

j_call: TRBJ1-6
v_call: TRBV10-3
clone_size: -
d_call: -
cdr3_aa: CAPQGWGIDSPLHF
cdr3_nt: TGTGCCCCCCAGGGGTGGGGGATAGATTCACCCCTCCACTTT

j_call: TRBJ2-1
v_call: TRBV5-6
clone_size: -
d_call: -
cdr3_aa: CASSLQGTYNEQFF
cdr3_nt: TGTGCCAGCAGCTTGCAGGGTACCTACAATGAGCAGTTCTTC

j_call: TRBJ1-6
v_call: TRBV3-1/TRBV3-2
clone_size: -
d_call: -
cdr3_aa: CASSQEGRDSPLHF
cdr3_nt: TGTGCCAGCAGCCAAGAAGGTAGAGATTCACCCCTCCACTTT

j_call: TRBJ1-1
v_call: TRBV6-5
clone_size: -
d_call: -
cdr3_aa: CASSPPGGTFGAFF
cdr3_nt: TGTGCCAGCAGTCCCCCGGGGGGGACATTCGGGGCTTTCTTT

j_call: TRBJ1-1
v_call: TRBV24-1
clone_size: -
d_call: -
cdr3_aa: CATRALNTEAFF
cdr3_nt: TGTGCCACCAGGGCCCTGAACACTGAAGCTTTCTTT

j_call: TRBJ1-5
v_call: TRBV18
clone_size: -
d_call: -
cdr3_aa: CASSSDLNQPQHF
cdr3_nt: TGTGCCAGCTCATCGGACCTCAATCAGCCCCAGCATTTT

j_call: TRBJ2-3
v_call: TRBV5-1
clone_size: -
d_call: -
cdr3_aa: CASSLIETSTDTQYF
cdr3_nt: TGCGCCAGCAGCTTGATTGAGACTAGCACAGATACGCAGTATTTT

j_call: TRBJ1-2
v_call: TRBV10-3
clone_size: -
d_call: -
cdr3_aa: CAIRGLGDGGYTF
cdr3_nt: TGTGCCATCAGAGGGCTGGGGGATGGTGGCTACACCTTC

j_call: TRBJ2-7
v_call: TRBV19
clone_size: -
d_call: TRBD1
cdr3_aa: CASRPRSGQNSYEQYF
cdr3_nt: TGTGCCAGTAGACCCAGGTCGGGACAGAATTCCTACGAGCAGTACTTC

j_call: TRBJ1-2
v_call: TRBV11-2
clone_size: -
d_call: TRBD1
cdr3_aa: CASSPTFPRDREGYTF
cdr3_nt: TGTGCCAGCAGCCCCACCTTCCCGAGGGACAGGGAGGGCTACACCTTC

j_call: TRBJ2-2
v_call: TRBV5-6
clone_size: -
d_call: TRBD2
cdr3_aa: CASQAGRDTGELFF
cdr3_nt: TGTGCCAGCCAAGCGGGGAGGGACACCGGGGAGCTGTTTTTT

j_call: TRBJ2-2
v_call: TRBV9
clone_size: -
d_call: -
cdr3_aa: CASSASSVGGRGTGELFF
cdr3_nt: TGTGCCAGCAGCGCCTCCTCAGTGGGGGGGCGGGGCACCGGGGAGCTGTTTTTT